A single sample is the source of the 6 T cell receptor beta chains below, sequenced in a study of CD8+CD57+ T cells in acquired aplastic anemia. According to the study, genomic DNA was the template for TCR beta VDJ and CDR3 profiling. TCRdb reprocessed the reads with MiXCR, giving one entry per CDR3 protein. The sample carries 150,000 to 200,000 distinct CDR3 sequences, roughly 50% recorded once. CD8+CD57+ cell expansion, shown by flow cytometry, had occurred in the patients selected for sequencing. The sequenced sample was sorted CD4+, CD8+, or CD8+CD57+ T cells (not recorded which) from PBMCs. These receptors originate from a human donor with aplastic anemia.

The chain employs TRBV10-3 and TRBJ2-3; D is ambiguous. Germline V lookup: CDR1 ENHRY, CDR2 SYGVKD. V lost 3 bases and J lost 3, with 7 bases in between. The CDR3 consists of 13 residues. CDR3 in DNA: TGTGCCATCAGTGATGGGTGGACAGATACGCAGTATTTT. Translated: CAISDGWTDTQYF.

This clonotype was observed a single time. One base away lies a much larger clone, so this may be a sequencing read error. The rearrangement links TRBV10-3 to TRBJ1-1, with D possibly being TRBD1 (5 bases). V was trimmed by 5 bases and J by 7 bases, leaving 11 bases between them. Looked up from germline, CDR1 is ENHRY and CDR2 is SYGVKD. The CDR3 sequence is 12 residues long. The CDR3 loop is CAISRRGVEAFF. CDR3 nucleotides: TGTGCCATCAGTCGAAGAGGGGTTGAAGCTTTCTTT.

A word on this clonotype: One end of the junction fails to match germline, which may point to a read error. The V and J genes are TRBV25-1 and TRBJ1-4, with no clear D. The germline CDR1 and CDR2 sequences are MGHDK and SYGVNS. The CDR3 is made up of 13 amino acids. The CDR3 here is CASSESTGVKLVF. The CDR3 DNA reads TGTGCCAGCAGTGAATCAACCGGTGTAAAACTGGTTTTT. Looking up the rest from reference TRBV25-1 and TRBJ1-4 gives the full variable domain: EADIYQTPRYLVIGTGKKITLECSQTMGHDKMYWYQQDPGMELHLIHYSYGVNSTEKGDLSSESTVSRIRTEHFPLTLESARPSHTSQYLCASSESTGVKLVFGSGTQLSVL.

This clonotype was detected ten times or more. The chain links TRBV5-6 to TRBJ2-7; D remains unclear. V was pared by 3 bases and J by 3 bases, with 10 bases between. Per germline, CDR1 SGHDT and CDR2 YYEEEE. There are 13 residues in the CDR3. The CDR3 DNA reads as TGTGCCAGCAGCTCCGGAAACTTCTACGAGCAGTACTTC. This gives the protein CASSSGNFYEQYF.

This clonotype was detected a few times. Its ends do not fully match the called genes, so a read error is possible. The V gene is TRBV15, the J gene TRBJ2-7; unclear D gene. The CDR3 loop spans 13 amino acids. CDR1 is LNHNV and CDR2 is YYDKDF in the germline V gene (reference sequence). For the CDR3, the DNA is TGTGCCACCAAGTTGCCTCTCTCCCACGAGCAGTACTTC. It codes for CATKLPLSHEQYF.

In this sample, this clonotype turned up many times. The chain joins TRBV20-1 to TRBJ2-3; D is perhaps TRBD2 (5 bases). V lost 4 bases and J 1 base, leaving 6 bases between the germline ends. This CDR3 comprises 12 residues. Germline V gives CDR1 DFQATT, CDR2 SNEGSKA (reference sequence). This CDR3 is CSATGGTDTQYF. The CDR3 DNA reads as TGCAGTGCTACCGGGGGCACAGATACGCAGTATTTT.